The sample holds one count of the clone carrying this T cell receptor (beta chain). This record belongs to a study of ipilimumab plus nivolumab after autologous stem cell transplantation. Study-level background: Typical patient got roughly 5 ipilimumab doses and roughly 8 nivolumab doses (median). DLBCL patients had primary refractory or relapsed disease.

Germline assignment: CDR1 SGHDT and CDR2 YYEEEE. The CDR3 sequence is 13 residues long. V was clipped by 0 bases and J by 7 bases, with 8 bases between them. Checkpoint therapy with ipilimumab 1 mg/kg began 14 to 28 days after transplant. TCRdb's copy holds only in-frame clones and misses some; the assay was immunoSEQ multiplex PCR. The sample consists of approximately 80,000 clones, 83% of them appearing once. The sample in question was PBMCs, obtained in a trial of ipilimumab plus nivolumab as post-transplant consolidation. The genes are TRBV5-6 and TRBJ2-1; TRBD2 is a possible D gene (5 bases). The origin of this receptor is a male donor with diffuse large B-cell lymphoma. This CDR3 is CASSLAGVNEQFF. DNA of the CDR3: TGTGCCAGCAGCTTGGCCGGGGTGAATGAGCAGTTCTTC.